The 14 T cell receptor beta chains below all came from one sample that was sequenced in a study of cytomegalovirus exposure and HLA in healthy donors. Use of 60 Vbeta and 13 Jbeta primers characterized the PCR. Generated by immunoSEQ multiplex PCR, the TCRdb table keeps only in-frame clones and is missing some. The table includes about 130,000 clones, 79% detected once. The sequenced sample was PBMCs. The receptor source for this set is a man aged 18 to 29 in good health and CMV-seronegative.

V usage is TRBV10-1 and J usage is TRBJ1-2; possibly TRBD1 for D (6 bases). This CDR3 is 13 amino acids long. Looked up from germline, CDR1 is WNHNN and CDR2 is SYGVQD (reference sequence). V shed 2 bases and J shed 5 bases, with 9 bases lying between them. CDR3 in amino acids: CASSERQEYGYTF. CDR3 sequence (DNA): TGCGCCAGCAGTGAGAGACAGGAATATGGCTACACCTTC.

V is TRBV19 and J is TRBJ1-1; weak D call: TRBD1 (6 bases). Germline V gives CDR1 LNHDA, CDR2 SQIVND (reference sequence). Trimming pared 9 bases from V and 0 bases from J, leaving 14 bases between. This CDR3 has 14 amino acids. The DNA of the CDR3 is TGTGCCAGCCGTCCCGGGACATTGAACACTGAAGCTTTCTTT. This codes for CASRPGTLNTEAFF.

The chain carries TRBV25-1 and TRBJ2-3, with 9 bases that match TRBD2. CDR1 and CDR2 (germline): MGHDK, SYGVNS. CDR3 length: 16 amino acids. The J segment lost 7 bases and the V segment lost 3 bases, leaving 11 bases of the junction unmatched. The CDR3 protein is CASSDHLAGRLYTQYF. In DNA form, the CDR3 reads TGTGCCAGCAGTGACCACCTAGCGGGAAGGCTGTATACGCAGTATTTT.

V usage is TRBV4-2 and J usage is TRBJ2-3, with TRBD2 matching over 11 bases. Germline trimming cut 5 bases from V and 5 bases from J; bases unmatched to any gene: 9. Germline V lookup: CDR1 LGHNA, CDR2 YNFKEQ. CDR3 length: 16 amino acids. CDR3 amino acids: CASSGSLAGVGDTQYF. The CDR3 DNA is TGTGCCAGCAGCGGGTCACTAGCGGGAGTCGGAGATACGCAGTATTTT.

The chain carries TRBV30 and TRBJ2-7; D is ambiguous. Germline loops: CDR1 GTSNPN, CDR2 SVGIG (reference sequence). Trimming took 0 bases from V and 0 from J, leaving 6 bases between them. The CDR3 runs 13 residues. The CDR3 DNA follows: TGTGCCTGGAGTGTAGACTCCTCCTACGAGCAGTACTTC. It specifies CAWSVDSSYEQYF. The variable domain in full, with the rest retrieved from reference TRBV30 and TRBJ2-7, is SQTIHQWPATLVQPVGSPLSLECTVEGTSNPNLYWYRQAAGRGLQLLFYSVGIGQISSEVPQNLSASRPQDRQFILSSKKLLLSDSGFYLCAWSVDSSYEQYFGPGTRLTVT.

The rearrangement joins TRBV28 to TRBJ2-3, with TRBD2 matching over 9 bases. Germline V gene sequence: CDR1 MDHEN, CDR2 SYDVKM. The V gene end was trimmed by 4 bases and the J gene end by 6 bases; junction bases not matched to a gene: 8. The CDR3 is made up of 15 amino acids. For the CDR3, the DNA is TGTGCCAGCAGTTCAGGCGGGAGGGCCGAGGATACGCAGTATTTT. It encodes CASSSGGRAEDTQYF.

This sequence joins TRBV5-1 and TRBJ2-5, with 7 bases lining up with TRBD1. CDR3 length: 14 residues. CDR1 and CDR2 (germline): SGHRS, YFSETQ. The V gene end was trimmed by 1 base and the J gene end by 2 bases; junction bases not matched to a gene: 2. The CDR3 here is CASSLPRGQETQYF. The CDR3 DNA reads TGCGCCAGCAGCTTGCCCAGGGGGCAAGAGACCCAGTACTTC.

This clone has just one count. This rearrangement joins TRBV18 to TRBJ2-7; possible D gene TRBD2, 5 bases. This CDR3 spans 14 amino acids. Germline-derived CDR1 and CDR2 are KGHSH and LQKENI. The V end lost 0 bases, the J end lost 5 bases, and 11 bases lay between the germline ends. The CDR3 sequence: CASSPPPGSHEQYF. In DNA, the CDR3 is TGTGCCAGCTCACCACCCCCGGGGTCCCACGAGCAGTACTTC.

The CDR3: CASSDLAGQQETQYF. The DNA of the CDR3 is TGTGCCAGCAGTGACCTAGCGGGACAACAAGAGACCCAGTACTTC. The chain employs TRBV6-4 and TRBJ2-5; 9 nucleotides agree with TRBD2. From germline, CDR1 is MRHNA and CDR2 SNTAGT. The CDR3 contains 15 residues. Trimming removed 2 bases from V and 2 bases from J; junction bases left unmatched: 3.

This chain joins TRBV4-2 and TRBJ2-3; D might be TRBD1 (6 bases). V was cut by 1 base and J by 8 bases, with 22 bases left in between. This CDR3 spans 17 amino acids. Looked up from germline, CDR1 is LGHNA and CDR2 is YNFKEQ. Here the CDR3 reads CASSQGPTGTTQGTQYF. The CDR3 region has the DNA TGTGCCAGCAGCCAAGGCCCCACAGGGACCACCCAGGGTACGCAGTATTTT.

The CDR3 is CASSQDRDETQYF. CDR3 DNA: TGTGCCAGCTCACAGGACAGAGACGAGACCCAGTACTTC. This chain connects TRBV18 to TRBJ2-5; a possible D gene is TRBD1 (6 bases). CDR3 length: 13 residues. CDR1 KGHSH and CDR2 LQKENI come from the germline V gene. V was cut by 4 bases and J by 5 bases, with 11 bases left in between. Full variable domain (rest looked up from reference TRBV18 and TRBJ2-5): NAGVMQNPRHLVRRRGQEARLRCSPMKGHSHVYWYRQLPEEGLKFMVYLQKENIIDESGMPKERFSAEFPKEGPSILRIQQVVRGDSAAYFCASSQDRDETQYFGPGTRLLVL.

The chain carries TRBV7-2 and TRBJ2-1; 8 nucleotides align to TRBD1. CDR1 and CDR2 (germline): SGHTA, FQGNSA. CDR3 length equals 15 residues. V was pared by 3 bases and J by 9 bases, with 10 bases of the junction left unmatched. This chain's CDR3 is CASSFTRGRAGEQFF. CDR3 nucleotide sequence: TGTGCCAGCAGCTTCACCAGGGGGCGAGCAGGTGAGCAGTTCTTC.

The chain joins TRBV28 to TRBJ1-4; TRBD1 matches 7 bases. The V gene end was trimmed by 6 bases and the J gene end by 8 bases; junction bases not matched to a gene: 9. Germline V gene data show CDR1 as MDHEN and CDR2 as SYDVKM. The CDR3 is 14 residues long. The CDR3 region has the DNA TGTGCCAGCAGCCCGATGACAGGGTGGGAAAAACTGTTTTTT. This sequence encodes CASSPMTGWEKLFF.

The rearrangement links TRBV6-6 to TRBJ1-2; D call uncertain. The CDR3 extends over 13 amino acids. Germline CDR1 MNHNY, CDR2 SVGAGI (reference sequence). The V and J ends lost 7 bases and 4 bases respectively, with 13 bases between them. The CDR3 sequence: CASTTTEFYGYTF. CDR3 DNA sequence: TGTGCCAGCACAACCACAGAATTCTATGGCTACACCTTC.